The 31 T cell receptor beta chains given below trace back to one sample, sequenced in a study of identical twins. MiXCR was run by TCRdb on the 5' RACE reads, yielding one entry per CDR3 protein. The table lists 150,000 or so distinct CDR3 sequences, 3.5% of them singletons. Sequencing input: memory T cells sorted from blood. The source is a man younger than 30 in good health.

This clonotype was seen many times. V is TRBV28 and J is TRBJ1-6, with D possibly TRBD1 on 5 matching bases. Trimming took off 7 bases at V and 0 bases at J, with 22 bases between the two ends. Germline CDR1 reads MDHEN; CDR2 reads SYDVKM. This CDR3 has 19 amino acids. CDR3 coding DNA: TGTGCCAGCACCCCCCCGGAGGGGACTCCGGACTCCTATAATTCACCCCTCCACTTT. The encoded protein is CASTPPEGTPDSYNSPLHF.

This clonotype was recorded many times. The gene calls are TRBV4-3 and TRBJ1-4, with TRBD1 identical over 7 bases. Trimming took 2 bases from V and 1 from J; bases not matched to a gene: 1. This CDR3 contains 15 residues. CDR1 and CDR2 from the germline V gene are LGHNA and YSLEER. The CDR3 DNA reads TGCGCCAGCAGCCAAAACAGGGGAACTAATGAAAAACTGTTTTTT. It codes for CASSQNRGTNEKLFF.

In this sample, this clonotype turned up many times. In DNA, the CDR3 is TGCGCCAGCAGCCAAGCACAGGGGGACGGAAACATTCAGTACTTC. This translates into CASSQAQGDGNIQYF. V usage is TRBV4-3 and J usage is TRBJ2-4; 8 bases align to TRBD1. The CDR3 is made up of 15 amino acids. Per the germline V gene, CDR1 is LGHNA and CDR2 is YSLEER. The V and J ends lost 1 base and 6 bases, in that order; junction bases with no gene match: 5.

This clonotype has a count of ten or more. This chain joins TRBV24-1 and TRBJ1-5, with 7 nucleotides matching TRBD1. The CDR3 is 14 amino acids. V trimming: 7 bases; J trimming: 7 bases; junction bases outside the gene matches: 9. The germline CDR1 and CDR2 sequences are KGHDR and SFDVKD. CDR3 nucleotide sequence: TGTGCCACCAGCAGAGGGGACAGAGGACAGCCCCAGCATTTT. Encoded protein: CATSRGDRGQPQHF.

This clonotype was recorded many times. The V call is TRBV3-1, the J call TRBJ2-1; 7 nucleotides agree with TRBD2. The CDR3 has 14 residues. The V and J ends lost 4 bases and 8 bases, in that order; junction bases with no gene match: 8. Germline loops: CDR1 LGHDT, CDR2 YNNKEL (reference sequence). CDR3 DNA sequence: TGTGCCAGCAGCCGCCTGACTAGCCGGGATGAGCAGTTCTTC. Translating it yields CASSRLTSRDEQFF.

Ten or more counts support this clonotype. V gene TRBV4-3 combines with J gene TRBJ1-1; unclear D gene. Trimming took 6 bases from V and 2 from J, leaving 10 bases between them. CDR1 LGHNA and CDR2 YSLEER come from the germline V gene. This CDR3 has 13 residues. The CDR3: CASSYAVNTEAFF. The CDR3 region has the DNA TGCGCCAGCAGTTACGCTGTTAACACTGAAGCTTTCTTT.

This clonotype has ten or more counts. CDR3 protein: CASSLGGGAGQPQHF. The CDR3 bases are TGTGCCAGCAGCTTGGGAGGGGGCGCGGGTCAGCCCCAGCATTTT. The genes are TRBV5-8 and TRBJ1-5, with 7 positions matching TRBD1. Germline trimming cut 0 bases from V and 6 bases from J; bases unmatched to any gene: 6. Germline V CDR1 and CDR2: SGHTS, YDEGEE. The CDR3 consists of 15 residues.

This clonotype has a count of ten or more. The chain recombines TRBV12-3 or TRBV12-4 with TRBJ2-5; the D gene is possibly TRBD1 (8 bases). The germline V and J ends were trimmed by 3 bases and 1 base, with 15 bases remaining between them. The CDR3 loop spans 16 amino acids. The CDR3 sequence: CASSFYRGGFQETQYF. CDR3 DNA sequence: TGTGCCAGCAGTTTCTACAGGGGGGGGTTCCAAGAGACCCAGTACTTC.

This clonotype showed up many times. J is TRBJ1-2 and V is TRBV6-2 or TRBV6-3; D unresolved. V gave up 7 bases and J gave up 3 bases, with 24 bases separating them. The CDR3 totals 17 residues. Germline CDR1 MNHEY, CDR2 SVGEGT. Here the CDR3 reads CASTPGRGRGLDYGYTF. The CDR3 coding sequence is TGTGCCAGCACCCCGGGCCGGGGTCGGGGTTTGGACTATGGCTACACCTTC.

This clonotype was picked up many times. The chain links TRBV6-1 to TRBJ1-4; D remains ambiguous. This CDR3 has 17 amino acids. Trimming cost V 6 bases and J 8 bases, with 25 bases left between them. Germline V gene data show CDR1 as MNHNS and CDR2 as SASEGT. CDR3 sequence reads: CASSSKHETQRKEKLFF. The DNA of the CDR3 is TGTGCCAGCAGCAGCAAGCACGAGACCCAAAGAAAGGAAAAACTGTTTTTT.

As to this clonotype: This clone may be a read error of a much larger clone one base away. V usage is TRBV27 and J usage is TRBJ2-7; maybe TRBD1 (6 bases). Per the germline V gene, CDR1 is MNHEY and CDR2 is SMNVEV (reference sequence). The CDR3 spans 15 residues. V lost 2 bases and J 4 bases, leaving 15 bases between the germline ends. CDR3 bases: TGTGCCAGCAGTTTACAGGGTCAGGGGATATACGAGCAGTACTTC. Its translation is CASSLQGQGIYEQYF.

This clonotype was found many times. The chain uses TRBV20-1 and TRBJ2-3; possibly TRBD1 for D (6 bases). Germline V gene sequence: CDR1 DFQATT, CDR2 SNEGSKA (reference sequence). CDR3 length: 16 residues. Trimming took 1 base from V and 1 from J, leaving 15 bases between them. The CDR3 loop reads CSARGPVAGGTDTQYF. In nucleotides, the CDR3 is TGCAGTGCTAGAGGTCCGGTGGCAGGGGGCACAGATACGCAGTATTTT.

The sample holds many counts of this clonotype. DNA for the CDR3: TGCAGCCTACAGAGGGGGCACTCGTTTAATGAAAAACTGTTTTTT. It specifies CSLQRGHSFNEKLFF. The chain is built from TRBV29-1 and TRBJ1-4; 7 bases match TRBD1. The CDR3 contains 15 residues. CDR1 and CDR2 (germline): SQVTM, ANQGSEA. Unmatched junction bases numbered 13, after V lost 8 bases and J lost 4 bases.

This clonotype was found many times. J is TRBJ2-5 and V is TRBV5-1; 9 bases agree with TRBD2. The CDR3 has 14 amino acids. V was pared by 4 bases and J by 5 bases, with 6 bases of the junction left unmatched. Germline V gene lookup returns CDR1 SGHRS and CDR2 YFSETQ. The CDR3 is CASSIAGEGETQYF. CDR3 in DNA: TGCGCCAGCAGCATAGCGGGAGAAGGGGAGACCCAGTACTTC.

This clonotype has a count of ten or more. V usage is TRBV24-1 and J usage is TRBJ2-3; D not certain. Trimming left V 6 bases short and J 5 bases short, with 5 bases between. Germline V gene sequence: CDR1 KGHDR, CDR2 SFDVKD. This CDR3 region has 11 residues. For the CDR3, the DNA is TGTGCCACCAGTCAAATAGATACGCAGTATTTT. This sequence encodes CATSQIDTQYF.

This clonotype was seen many times. This chain connects TRBV12-3 or TRBV12-4 to TRBJ2-3, with no clear D. V gave up 5 bases and J gave up 6 bases, with 9 bases separating them. CDR3 length: 12 residues. CDR3 coding DNA: TGTGCCAGCAGTAAACTGGGTGATACGCAGTATTTT. This gives the protein CASSKLGDTQYF.

There are many counts of this clonotype. This chain uses TRBV10-3 with TRBJ1-4; TRBD1 matches 7 bases. V was pared by 6 bases and J by 7 bases, with 8 bases of the junction left unmatched. Germline values: CDR1 ENHRY, CDR2 SYGVKD. The CDR3 totals 14 residues. The CDR3 loop reads CAIRATGDGEKLFF. In nucleotides, the CDR3 is TGTGCCATCAGAGCTACAGGGGACGGTGAAAAACTGTTTTTT.

This clonotype came up many times. The gene calls are TRBV7-2 and TRBJ1-4; 9 bases are shared with TRBD1. Germline V gene data show CDR1 as SGHTA and CDR2 as FQGNSA. The CDR3 runs 15 residues. Trimming cost V 5 bases and J 11 bases; bases outside gene matches: 12. As DNA, the CDR3 is TGTGCCAGCAGCCGTCCTGGGACAGGGCTAAAGAAACTGTTTTTT. Residues: CASSRPGTGLKKLFF.

Comment on this clonotype: A much larger clone differs by one base, so this may be a read error. This chain joins TRBV2 and TRBJ2-7; TRBD2 matches at 8 bases. The CDR3 loop spans 14 amino acids. Germline CDR1 and CDR2: SNHLY and FYNNEI. DNA for the CDR3: TGTGCTAGCAGTGGGAGCGGGAGCAGTATCGAGCTGTACTTC. This sequence encodes CASSGSGSSIELYF. Together with reference TRBV2 and TRBJ2-7, the CDR3 gives the full variable domain: EPEVTQTPSHQVTQMGQEVILRCVPISNHLYFYWYRQILGQKVEFLVSFYNNEISEKSEIFDDQFSVERPDGSNFTLKIRSTKLEDSAMYFCASSGSGSSIELYFGPGTRLTVT.

This clonotype was observed many times. The rearrangement joins TRBV7-2 to TRBJ2-7; D uncertain. The length of the CDR3 is 12 residues. Germline CDR1 and CDR2: SGHTA and FQGNSA. Trimming removed 1 base at V and 5 bases at J, with 6 bases between. The CDR3 sequence is CASSLGINEQYF. The CDR3, as DNA: TGTGCCAGCAGCTTAGGAATCAACGAGCAGTACTTC.

This clonotype was recorded at least ten times. V and J are TRBV29-1 and TRBJ1-2, with unresolved D. The CDR3 length is 10 residues. V gave up 8 bases and J gave up 3 bases, with 7 bases separating them. The germline gives CDR1 SQVTM, CDR2 ANQGSEA. The CDR3 DNA is TGCAGCACGAGGGACTATGGCTACACCTTC. The encoded protein is CSTRDYGYTF.

This clonotype came up many times. The rearrangement joins TRBV7-6 to TRBJ2-7; D is unclear. The CDR3 is 11 amino acids. The germline V gene encodes CDR1 SGHVS and CDR2 FNYEAQ. V was trimmed by 5 bases and J by 3 bases, leaving 5 bases between them. The CDR3: CASSPYYEQYF. For the CDR3, the DNA is TGTGCCAGCAGCCCTTACTACGAGCAGTACTTC.

This clonotype was counted only a few times. V usage is TRBV7-2 and J usage is TRBJ1-5; D gene ambiguous. V was shortened by 5 bases and J by 7 bases, with 9 bases between the two germline ends. The CDR3 is made up of 12 amino acids. Per the germline V gene, CDR1 is SGHTA and CDR2 is FQGNSA. CDR3 loop: CASSHSGQPQHF. Written as DNA, the CDR3 is TGTGCCAGCAGCCACAGCGGACAGCCCCAGCATTTT.

This clonotype was recorded at least ten times. The rearrangement joins TRBV7-2 to TRBJ2-1; D is uncertain. In germline, CDR1 is SGHTA, CDR2 FQGNSA. V was clipped by 0 bases and J by 6 bases, with 12 bases between them. There are 15 residues in the CDR3. For the CDR3, the DNA is TGTGCCAGCAGCTTAGCTTGGGGTGGCTTCAATGAGCAGTTCTTC. This codes for CASSLAWGGFNEQFF.

This clonotype was seen many times. The rearrangement joins TRBV20-1 to TRBJ2-1; 10 nucleotides agree with TRBD2. V lost 8 bases and J lost 5; bases outside the gene matches: 3. CDR3 length: 12 residues. Germline CDR1 reads DFQATT; CDR2 reads SNEGSKA (reference sequence). The CDR3 DNA sequence: TGCAGTCGACTAGCGGGTAACAATGAGCAGTTCTTC. Protein sequence: CSRLAGNNEQFF.

This clonotype was seen repeatedly, ten times or more. The chain uses TRBV7-9 and TRBJ2-2, with D perhaps being TRBD1 or TRBD2 (5 bases each). V lost 7 bases and J lost 5, with 11 bases in between. This CDR3 has 13 residues. The germline V gene has CDR1 SEHNR and CDR2 FQNEAQ (reference sequence). CDR3 in amino acids: CASIVRGTGELFF. CDR3 nucleotides: TGTGCCAGCATCGTGAGGGGAACCGGGGAGCTGTTTTTT.

This clonotype was counted ten times or more. The rearrangement links TRBV20-1 to TRBJ1-1, with 8 bases aligning to TRBD1. The CDR3 covers 16 residues. The germline CDR1 and CDR2 sequences are DFQATT and SNEGSKA (reference sequence). The V segment lost 2 bases and the J segment 0 bases; nucleotides outside the gene matches: 8. The CDR3 DNA is TGCAGTGCTAGACAGGGGGCGTCAGGGGTGAACACTGAAGCTTTCTTT. Amino acid sequence: CSARQGASGVNTEAFF.

The sample holds many counts of this clonotype. The chain combines TRBV11-2 with TRBJ2-5; D is unclear. V was pared by 1 base and J by 4 bases, with 13 bases between. Germline V gene data show CDR1 as SGHAT and CDR2 as FQNNGV. This CDR3 region has 15 residues. The CDR3 reads CASSLGSQGSETQYF. The DNA of the CDR3 is TGTGCCAGCAGCTTAGGATCGCAAGGGTCAGAGACCCAGTACTTC.

This clonotype was recorded at least ten times. The rearrangement joins TRBV5-5 to TRBJ1-1; D gene ambiguous. With 4 bases removed from V and 0 bases from J, the gap between germline ends came to 13 bases. This CDR3 comprises 15 residues. The V gene's germline CDR1 is SGHKS and CDR2 YYEKEE (reference sequence). The CDR3 bases are TGTGCCAGCAGCCCAGCCATGGGGATGAACACTGAAGCTTTCTTT. Its translation: CASSPAMGMNTEAFF.

At least ten counts were recorded for this clonotype. In nucleotides, the CDR3 is TGTGCCTGGAGTGGACTCCCCGGGGAGCTGTTTTTT. It yields the protein CAWSGLPGELFF. V is TRBV30 and J is TRBJ2-2; D gene ambiguous. This CDR3 has 12 amino acids. V was shortened by 1 base and J by 6 bases, with 6 bases between the two germline ends. The germline gives CDR1 GTSNPN, CDR2 SVGIG (reference sequence).

The CDR3: CASSLNPAQGAGYTQYF. CDR3 nucleotide sequence: TGTGCCAGCAGCTTGAACCCCGCACAGGGGGCGGGTTATACGCAGTATTTT. The V call is TRBV5-5, the J call TRBJ2-3; 9 bases are a match to TRBD1. The CDR3 has 17 amino acids. Germline loops: CDR1 SGHKS, CDR2 YYEKEE (reference sequence). Trimming took 1 base from V and 7 from J; bases not matched to a gene: 13.